The 15 T cell receptor beta chains below all came from one sample that was sequenced in a study of T cell repertoires in cytomegalovirus infection. What these receptors recognize is not known. Each CDR3 protein gets one entry after TCRdb re-called the reads with MiXCR. The table shows roughly 100,000 distinct CDR3 sequences, with less than 55% occurring only once. The starting material was CD8+ T cells from cultured PBMCs, obtained from culture after CMV antigen stimulation. All receptors derive from a human donor in good health (CMV status not recorded). Some clones in this sample may be carry-over from other donors' samples.

The chain recombines TRBV6-8 with TRBJ1-5; weak D call: TRBD1 (6 bases). CDR1 and CDR2 from the germline V gene are MNHGY and SAAAGT. The V end lost 4 bases, the J end lost 6 bases, and 10 bases lay between the germline ends. The CDR3 runs 13 residues. CDR3 coding DNA: TGTGCCAGCAGTTGGGGGCCCGGTCAGCCCCAGCATTTT. Translation gives CASSWGPGQPQHF.

The rearrangement links TRBV7-8 to TRBJ2-7, with no clear D. CDR1 and CDR2 from the germline V gene are SGHVS and FQNEAQ. The CDR3 extends over 14 amino acids. V shed 3 bases and J shed 1 base, with 10 bases lying between them. In DNA, the CDR3 is TGTGCCAGCAGCTTTATGGGCTCTTCCTACGAGCAGTACTTC. Its translation: CASSFMGSSYEQYF.

This clonotype was seen a handful of times. The chain has TRBV4-1 and TRBJ1-5; D unclear. The V end lost 8 bases, the J end lost 1 base, and 6 bases lay between the germline ends. The CDR3 has 12 amino acids. The germline V gene has CDR1 MGHRA and CDR2 YSYEKL. CDR3 bases: TGCGCCAGCGGTCTCAGCAATCAGCCCCAGCATTTT. Amino acids: CASGLSNQPQHF.

This clonotype was counted only a few times. This chain connects TRBV4-1 to TRBJ2-3; D perhaps matches TRBD1 (6 bases). Germline V gene lookup returns CDR1 MGHRA and CDR2 YSYEKL. Trimming cost V 4 bases and J 1 base, with 9 bases left between them. This CDR3 has 14 amino acids. CDR3 DNA: TGCGCCAGCAGCCGCGAGGGGGGCACAGATACGCAGTATTTT. Translated: CASSREGGTDTQYF.

This chain joins TRBV12-3 or TRBV12-4 and TRBJ2-1, with TRBD1 identical over 9 bases. The CDR3 runs 15 residues. The ends lost 4 bases at V and 1 base at J; junction bases unmatched: 2. Here the CDR3 reads CASSWDRESYNEQFF. The CDR3 DNA follows: TGTGCCAGCAGTTGGGACAGGGAATCCTACAATGAGCAGTTCTTC.

This chain links TRBV11-3 with TRBJ1-1; D possibly corresponds to TRBD1 (6 bases). V lost 1 base and J 8 bases, leaving 11 bases between the germline ends. This CDR3 is built from 13 residues. Germline V gene lookup returns CDR1 SGHNT and CDR2 YENEEA. CDR3 protein: CASSLVSTGEAFF. In DNA form, the CDR3 reads TGTGCCAGCAGCTTAGTTTCGACAGGCGAAGCTTTCTTT.

This clonotype came up a few times. The rearrangement uses TRBV12-5 and TRBJ2-5; D is ambiguous. From germline, CDR1 is LGHNT and CDR2 FRNRAP. The CDR3 sequence is 15 residues long. Trimming stripped 0 bases from V and 5 bases from J, with 13 bases between. The DNA for the CDR3 is TGTGCTAGTGGTTTGGTTGGTGACCAAGGGGAGACCCAGTACTTC. It is translated as CASGLVGDQGETQYF.

This clonotype was observed many times. The chain uses TRBV4-2 and TRBJ1-4, with no clear D. Germline lookup yields CDR1 LGHNA and CDR2 YNFKEQ. CDR3 length: 18 residues. V shed 0 bases and J shed 4 bases, with 18 bases lying between them. In DNA, the CDR3 is TGTGCCAGCAGCCAAGAAAGCGTCTTCCTCTCCCATAATGAAAAACTGTTTTTT. Protein: CASSQESVFLSHNEKLFF.

This clonotype was picked up a small number of times. The gene calls are TRBV19 and TRBJ2-1; the D is unclear. In germline, CDR1 is LNHDA, CDR2 SQIVND (reference sequence). V lost 2 bases, J lost 1 base, and 9 bases lay in between. The CDR3 extends over 15 amino acids. The CDR3 DNA sequence: TGTGCCAGTAGTATAATGGCAGTTTCCTACAATGAGCAGTTCTTC. This sequence encodes CASSIMAVSYNEQFF. The full variable domain, completed using reference TRBV19 and TRBJ2-1, is DGGITQSPKYLFRKEGQNVTLSCEQNLNHDAMYWYRQDPGQGLRLIYYSQIVNDFQKGDIAEGYSVSREKKESFPLTVTSAQKNPTAFYLCASSIMAVSYNEQFFGPGTRLTVL.

V gene TRBV27 combines with J gene TRBJ2-3; possibly TRBD1 or TRBD2 for D (6 bases each). Trimming pared 6 bases from V and 2 bases from J, leaving 15 bases between. Germline V gene data show CDR1 as MNHEY and CDR2 as SMNVEV (reference sequence). CDR3 length: 15 residues. The CDR3 nucleotides read TGTGCCAGCAGCCTTAGGGGGGAATACACAGATACGCAGTATTTT. Residues: CASSLRGEYTDTQYF.

The chain couples TRBV5-6 to TRBJ2-7; D not resolved. Germline CDR1 and CDR2: SGHDT and YYEEEE. V was cut by 4 bases and J by 3 bases, with 14 bases left in between. The CDR3 is made up of 14 amino acids. DNA of the CDR3: TGTGCCAGCAGCAGCCCCGACTGGGACTACGAGCAGTACTTC. Its protein product is CASSSPDWDYEQYF. The variable domain in full, with the rest retrieved from reference TRBV5-6 and TRBJ2-7, is DAGVTQSPTHLIKTRGQQVTLRCSPKSGHDTVSWYQQALGQGPQFIFQYYEEEERQRGNFPDRFSGHQFPNYSSELNVNALLLGDSALYLCASSSPDWDYEQYFGPGTRLTVT.

This chain uses TRBV12-3 or TRBV12-4 with TRBJ2-5; weak D call: TRBD1 (6 bases). Trimming pared 5 bases from V and 5 bases from J, leaving 15 bases between. The CDR3 is 14 residues long. CDR3 DNA: TGTGCCAGCAGTATCAACAGGGTACGGGAGACCCAGTACTTC. Protein sequence: CASSINRVRETQYF.

The CDR3 region is CASSQEHQGFYNEQFF. The CDR3 DNA reads as TGTGCCAGCAGCCAAGAACATCAGGGTTTCTACAATGAGCAGTTCTTC. V usage is TRBV14 and J usage is TRBJ2-1; TRBD1 is a possible D gene (5 bases). This CDR3 has 16 residues. Trimming shortened V by 0 bases and J by 3 bases, and 12 bases separated the two germline ends. Germline CDR1 reads SGHDN; CDR2 reads FVKESK.

Concerning this clonotype: This could be a read error, since a much larger clone is one nucleotide away. This chain links TRBV4-1 with TRBJ2-1, with 11 positions matching TRBD2. The length of the CDR3 is 16 residues. CDR1 MGHRA and CDR2 YSYEKL come from the germline V gene. CDR3 region: CTSSGISGGALGEQFF. The CDR3 DNA follows: TGCACCAGCAGCGGAATTAGCGGGGGGGCTTTGGGTGAGCAGTTCTTC.

The genes are TRBV13 and TRBJ2-6; TRBD1 agrees at 10 bases. In germline, CDR1 is PRHDT, CDR2 FYEKMQ (reference sequence). The CDR3 contains 19 residues. The V gene end was trimmed by 5 bases and the J gene end by 0 bases; junction bases not matched to a gene: 10. The CDR3 nucleotides are TGTGCCAGCAGCGTATTGGGGACAGGGGCCGTCTCTGGGGCCAACGTCCTGACTTTC. Protein: CASSVLGTGAVSGANVLTF.